This T cell receptor beta chain derives from a study of lymphopenia after photon versus proton radiotherapy (dated by TCRdb to the late 2010s). Some background on the complete study: The immunological effects of photon versus proton radiation therapy were compared in patients with gastrointestinal tumors who developed high-grade lymphopenia. A cohort of around 18 patients with gastrointestinal tumors who received either photon or proton therapy and subsequently developed lymphopenia was included. The goal of the study was to describe how the two radiation modalities differ in their effects on the immune system. The full study reports these points: Proton-treated patients stayed relatively stable during treatment, while photon-treated patients lost naive T cells and TCR diversity and gained effector/memory populations. After the lymphocyte count nadir, oligoclonal expansion, especially of CD8+ Temra cells, was observed in photon-treated repertoires, and the drop in diversity was driven by this expansion. Across the cohort, an inverse correlation was found between a larger post-nadir drop in TCR diversity and overall survival time among patients who died. The survival association was assessed only in patients who died, and the authors presented better survival with proton therapy as a possibility rather than a demonstrated result.

Library prep was done by the immunoSEQ multiplex PCR assay. Deep sequencing of rearranged TCR beta loci, alongside multiparametric flow cytometry, was used to profile T cell repertoires. In TCRdb, the immuneACCESS table is reduced to in-frame sequences with V and J assigned. These tables do not hold every clone; where another copy was compared, an unresolved V gene accounts for under half, and the others remain unexplained. This sample comprises some 29,000 clones, approximately 90% of them detected only once. Clones ranked in the top ten supply about 50% of the sample. For this clone: It has no known antigen specificity. Per-base qualities were not stored, and no clone one base away is much larger.

The CDR3, from cysteine to phenylalanine, totals 15 residues. Kept here is only the CDR3 DNA, which spans 45 bases and is read in frame from base 1. The V and J ends are trimmed by 5 bases and 3 bases, leaving 15 bases between them. The germline V gene (reference sequence) provides CDR1 PRHDT and CDR2 FYEKMQ. The sequence was obtained from a woman aged 60-75 years with cholangiocarcinoma. Some clones in this sample may be carry-over from other donors' samples. The sequenced sample was peripheral blood, obtained from a patient treated with proton-based radiotherapy. The chain uses TRBV13 and TRBJ2-3; confidence is insufficient to name the D gene. CDR3 region: CASSPDGPGTDTQYF. Read as DNA, the sequence is TGTGCCAGCAGCCCGGACGGACCCGGGACAGATACGCAGTATTTT.